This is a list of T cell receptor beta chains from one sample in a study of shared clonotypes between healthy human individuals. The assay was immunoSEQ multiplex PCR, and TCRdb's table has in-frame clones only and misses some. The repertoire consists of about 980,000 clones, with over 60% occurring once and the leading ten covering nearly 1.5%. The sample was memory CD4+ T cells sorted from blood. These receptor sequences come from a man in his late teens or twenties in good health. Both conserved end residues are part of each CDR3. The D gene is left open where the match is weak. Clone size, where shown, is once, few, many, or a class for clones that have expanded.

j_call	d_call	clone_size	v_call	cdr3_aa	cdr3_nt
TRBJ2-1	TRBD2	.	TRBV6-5	CASSRGLAGRNEQFF	TGTGCCAGCAGCAGAGGACTAGCCGGGAGGAATGAGCAGTTCTTC
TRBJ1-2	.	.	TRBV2	CASSSTANYGYTF	TGTGCCAGCAGTTCCACGGCTAACTATGGCTACACCTTC
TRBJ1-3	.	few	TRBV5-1	CASSMTQRQASGNTIYF	TGCGCCAGCAGCATGACTCAACGACAAGCCTCTGGAAACACCATATATTTT
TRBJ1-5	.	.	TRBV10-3	CAISSGASNQPQHF	TGTGCCATCAGTTCAGGGGCGAGCAATCAGCCCCAGCATTTT
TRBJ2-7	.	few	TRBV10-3	CAISESQREQYF	TGTGCCATCAGTGAGTCCCAGCGCGAGCAGTACTTC
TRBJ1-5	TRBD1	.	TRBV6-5	CASRPGTANQPQHF	TGTGCCAGCAGACCCGGGACAGCAAATCAGCCCCAGCATTTT
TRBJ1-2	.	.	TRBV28	CASSLEGFGYTF	TGTGCCAGCAGTTTAGAGGGGTTTGGCTACACCTTC
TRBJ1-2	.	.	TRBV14	CASSPTRGYGYTF	TGTGCCAGCAGCCCGACCCGAGGCTATGGCTACACCTTC
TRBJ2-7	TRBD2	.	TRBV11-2	CASSPRTSGRAKF	TGTGCCAGCAGCCCCCGGACTAGCGGGAGAGCAAAATTC
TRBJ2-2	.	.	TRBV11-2	CASSRERTAGELFF	TGTGCCAGCAGCAGAGAACGGACAGCCGGGGAGCTGTTTTTT
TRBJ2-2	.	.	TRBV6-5	CASEGMGTGELFF	TGTGCCAGCGAGGGGATGGGTACCGGGGAGCTGTTTTTT
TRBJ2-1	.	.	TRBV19	CASSPTLDRNEQFF	TGTGCCAGTAGTCCCACCCTGGATCGCAATGAGCAGTTCTTC
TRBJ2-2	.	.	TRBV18	CASSPQGGNTGELFF	TGTGCCAGCTCACCCCAGGGTGGGAACACCGGGGAGCTGTTTTTT
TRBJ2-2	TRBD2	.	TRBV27	CASSLSGLAGGLGELFF	TGTGCCAGCAGTTTATCGGGACTAGCGGGGGGGCTTGGGGAGCTGTTTTTT
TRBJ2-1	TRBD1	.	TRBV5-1	CASSTPGQGNEQFF	TGCGCCAGCAGCACTCCGGGACAGGGAAATGAGCAGTTCTTC
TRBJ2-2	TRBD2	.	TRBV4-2	CASSQETSGRGNTGELFF	TGTGCCAGCAGCCAAGAAACTAGCGGGAGGGGTAACACCGGGGAGCTGTTTTTT
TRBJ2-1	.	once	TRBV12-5	CASGLWWGLSEQFF	TGTGCTAGTGGTTTGTGGTGGGGGCTAAGTGAGCAGTTCTTC
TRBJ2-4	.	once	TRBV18	CASSSLQGILAKNIQYF	TGTGCCAGCTCATCACTACAGGGAATATTAGCCAAAAACATTCAGTACTTC
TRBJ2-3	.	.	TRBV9	CASSVGRSTDTQYF	TGTGCCAGCAGCGTTGGGAGAAGCACAGATACGCAGTATTTT
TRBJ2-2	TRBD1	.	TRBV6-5	CASTQGVKNTGELFF	TGTGCCAGCACTCAGGGGGTGAAGAACACCGGGGAGCTGTTTTTT
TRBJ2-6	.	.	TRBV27	CASSSVNVRASGANVLTF	TGTGCCAGCAGTTCCGTGAACGTCCGCGCTTCTGGGGCCAACGTCCTGACTTTC
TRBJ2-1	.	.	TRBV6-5	CASRRNNEQFF	TGTGCCAGCAGGCGGAACAATGAGCAGTTCTTC
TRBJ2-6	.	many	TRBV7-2	CASSLAGVGANVLTF	TGTGCCAGCAGCTTAGCAGGGGTCGGGGCCAACGTCCTGACTTTC
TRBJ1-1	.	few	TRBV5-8	CASSLDLQGSMNTEAFF	TGTGCCAGCAGCTTGGATCTTCAGGGCAGCATGAACACTGAAGCTTTCTTT
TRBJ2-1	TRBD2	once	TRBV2	CASSDETSAYNEQFF	TGTGCCAGCAGTGATGAGACTAGCGCCTACAATGAGCAGTTCTTC
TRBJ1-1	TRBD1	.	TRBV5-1	CASSGGDRGLTEAFF	TGCGCCAGCAGCGGAGGGGACAGGGGGCTGACTGAAGCTTTCTTT
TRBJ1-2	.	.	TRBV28	CASKWTVGGYTF	TGTGCCAGCAAGTGGACAGTGGGGGGCTACACCTTC
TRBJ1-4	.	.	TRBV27	CASSTGTANEKLFF	TGTGCCAGCAGCACCGGGACCGCAAATGAAAAACTGTTTTTT
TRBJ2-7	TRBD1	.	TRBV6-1	CATVEQGRSYEQYF	TGTGCCACCGTCGAACAGGGGCGCTCCTACGAGCAGTACTTC
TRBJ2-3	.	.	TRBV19	CASTLGDATDTQYF	TGTGCCAGTACGCTGGGGGATGCGACAGATACGCAGTATTTT
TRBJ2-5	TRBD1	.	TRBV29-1	CSVWTGGETQYF	TGCAGCGTCTGGACAGGGGGAGAGACCCAGTACTTC
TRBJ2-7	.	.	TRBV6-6	CASKASGSYEQYF	TGTGCCAGCAAGGCAAGCGGTAGCTACGAGCAGTACTTC
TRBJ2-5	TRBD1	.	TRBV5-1	CASSGQGAWETQYF	TGCGCCAGCAGCGGACAGGGGGCGTGGGAGACCCAGTACTTC
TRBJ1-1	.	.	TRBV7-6	CASTALGDTEAFF	TGTGCCAGCACCGCTCTGGGGGACACTGAAGCTTTCTTT
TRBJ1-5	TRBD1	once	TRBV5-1	CASSLEGAKSQPQHF	TGCGCCAGCAGCTTGGAGGGGGCCAAGAGTCAGCCCCAGCATTTT
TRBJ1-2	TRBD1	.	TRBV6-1	CAATETGGVRADTF	TGTGCCGCCACTGAAACAGGGGGAGTAAGGGCGGACACCTTC
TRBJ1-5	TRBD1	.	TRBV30	CAWQTQGWSQPQHF	TGTGCCTGGCAAACACAGGGGTGGAGTCAGCCCCAGCATTTT
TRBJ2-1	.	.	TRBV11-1	CASSFGNEQFF	TGTGCCAGCAGCTTTGGGAATGAGCAGTTCTTC
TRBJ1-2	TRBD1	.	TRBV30	CAWSPRAVGGGGYTF	TGTGCCTGGAGTCCCCGAGCGGTAGGGGGCGGTGGCTACACCTTC
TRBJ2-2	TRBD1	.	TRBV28	CASSSGGANTGELFF	TGTGCCAGCAGTTCAGGGGGTGCGAACACCGGGGAGCTGTTTTTT
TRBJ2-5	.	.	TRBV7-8	CASSLGGVETQYF	TGTGCCAGCAGCTTAGGAGGGGTCGAGACCCAGTACTTC
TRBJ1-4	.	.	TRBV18	CASSPRRGEKLFF	TGTGCCAGCTCACCACGTCGGGGTGAAAAACTGTTTTTT
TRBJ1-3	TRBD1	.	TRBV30	CAWGPGQSYSGNTIYF	TGTGCCTGGGGCCCGGGACAGAGTTACTCTGGAAACACCATATATTTT
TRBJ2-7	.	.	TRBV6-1	CASSEGVGIYEQYF	TGTGCCAGCAGTGAAGGTGTAGGGATCTACGAGCAGTACTTC
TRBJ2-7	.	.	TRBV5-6	CASSAGRGYEQYF	TGTGCCAGCAGCGCCGGCCGGGGCTACGAGCAGTACTTC
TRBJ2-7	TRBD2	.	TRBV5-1	CASSLSGGAVYEQYF	TGCGCCAGCAGCTTAAGCGGGGGGGCCGTCTACGAGCAGTACTTC